The clone carrying this T cell receptor (beta chain) was counted at least ten times. Its cognate antigen is unknown. A modified ARM-PCR protocol with three rounds of nested PCR amplified TCRbeta. From the multiplex PCR reads, TCRdb called clonotypes with MiXCR, one entry per CDR3 protein. The repertoire has tens of thousands of distinct CDR3 sequences, 65% to 75% of them found once; the top ten carry roughly 12%. The template was RNA from unsorted bulk tissue. This sample stems from a study of tumor and adjacent non-tumor tissue in lung cancer. CDR1 and CDR2 (germline): MNHEY, SVGAGI. CDR3 length equals 15 residues. V lost 5 bases, J lost 0 bases, and 11 bases lay in between. Notes on the study in general: Compared with tumor, normal lung showed significantly lower TCR diversity. Tumor TCR diversity, when higher, was linked to shorter survival.

The sequencing input was lung tumor tissue. V and J are TRBV6-5 and TRBJ2-1, with D perhaps matching TRBD2 (5 bases). This clonotype originated in a woman between 70 and 85 years old with non-small cell lung cancer. The DNA of the CDR3 is TGTGCCAGCAGTGAAGCGGAAAGCTCCTACAATGAGCAGTTCTTC. Its protein product is CASSEAESSYNEQFF.